Following are 6 T cell receptor beta chains from one sample sequenced in a study of T cells in Graves' hyperthyroidism and ophthalmopathy. Amplification targeted TCR beta CDR3 regions from RNA transcripts. Initially, a first-round RT-PCR of the TCR CDR3 employed the HTBI primer set. TCRdb re-derived calls from the multiplex PCR reads in MiXCR, one entry per CDR3 protein. The sample shows roughly 180,000 distinct CDR3 sequences, approximately 15% of them seen only once. Sequencing was carried out using blood. Receptors originate from a woman aged 50 to 60 with Graves' hyperthyroidism.

This clonotype appeared a few times. The rearrangement uses TRBV5-8 and TRBJ2-3, with 11 bases that match TRBD1. The CDR3 is 16 residues long. The J segment lost 2 bases and the V segment lost 4 bases, leaving 6 bases of the junction unmatched. Germline-derived CDR1 and CDR2 are SGHTS and YDEGEE. The CDR3 DNA sequence: TGTGCCAGCAGCGCGGACAGGGGGCGGATCACAGATACGCAGTATTTT. Amino acid sequence: CASSADRGRITDTQYF. Together with reference TRBV5-8 and TRBJ2-3, the CDR3 gives the full variable domain: EAGVTQSPTHLIKTRGQQATLRCSPISGHTSVYWYQQALGLGLQFLLWYDEGEERNRGNFPPRFSGRQFPNYSSELNVNALELEDSALYLCASSADRGRITDTQYFGPGTRLTVL.

Many counts were recorded for this clonotype. The rearrangement uses TRBV6-2 or TRBV6-3 and TRBJ1-5, with D uncertain. Deletions cut 3 bases from V and 3 bases from J, with 6 bases between. Germline assignment: CDR1 MNHEY and CDR2 SVGEGT. CDR3 size: 13 residues. DNA for the CDR3: TGTGCCAGCAGTTATCTGGCCAATCAGCCCCAGCATTTT. Translation: CASSYLANQPQHF.

The sample holds many counts of this clonotype. The rearrangement uses TRBV12-3 or TRBV12-4 and TRBJ2-3; 7 positions match TRBD1. This CDR3 has 11 residues. The trim removed 3 bases at V and 10 bases at J, leaving 1 base unmatched. The CDR3 bases are TGTGCCAGCAGTTTTCAGGGGGCGCAGTATTTT. Protein: CASSFQGAQYF.

This clonotype was seen ten or more times. The rearrangement uses TRBV28 and TRBJ2-1; 11 bases are shared with TRBD2. V was pared by 5 bases and J by 6 bases, with 12 bases of the junction left unmatched. The germline CDR1 and CDR2 sequences are MDHEN and SYDVKM. CDR3 size: 17 residues. CDR3 sequence: CASSMTASGGLGNEQFF. The CDR3 bases are TGTGCCAGCAGTATGACAGCTAGCGGGGGGTTAGGCAATGAGCAGTTCTTC.

The V and J genes are TRBV12-3 or TRBV12-4 and TRBJ1-1; TRBD1 agrees at 7 bases. The CDR3 loop spans 15 amino acids. V was clipped by 3 bases and J by 2 bases; unmatched bases: 6. The DNA of the CDR3 is TGTGCCAGCAGTTTCGGGAGGGGGCGTAACACTGAAGCTTTCTTT. Amino acid sequence: CASSFGRGRNTEAFF.

This clonotype was observed a handful of times. This chain connects TRBV7-2 to TRBJ2-1; 8 nucleotides align to TRBD2. The V gene end was trimmed by 5 bases and the J gene end by 8 bases; junction bases not matched to a gene: 14. This CDR3 is 16 amino acids long. The germline CDR1 and CDR2 sequences are SGHTA and FQGNSA. The CDR3 DNA reads TGTGCCAGCAGCAGCCGCGGGGGGCAGTCGGGCGATGAGCAGTTCTTC. Amino acid sequence: CASSSRGGQSGDEQFF. The variable domain in full, completed from reference TRBV7-2 and TRBJ2-1, reads GAGVSQSPSNKVTEKGKDVELRCDPISGHTALYWYRQSLGQGLEFLIYFQGNSAPDKSGLPSDRFSAERTGGSVSTLTIQRTQQEDSAVYLCASSSRGGQSGDEQFFGPGTRLTVL.